This T cell receptor beta chain comes out of a study of T-cell reconstitution after alpha-beta-depleted transplantation in children. Overall study findings and caveats: Some patients' high day-60 TCRbeta diversity was attributed to recipient cells surviving conditioning.

A library of TCRbeta sequences, prepared with unique molecular identifiers, was generated. TCRdb analysed the PCR reads with MiXCR anew, one entry per CDR3 protein. In the table there are a few hundred thousand distinct CDR3 sequences, 25% to 30% of which are singletons. Remarks on this clonotype: Its antigen is unknown.

Deletions cut 1 base from V and 12 bases from J, with 16 bases between. There are 12 residues in the CDR3. CDR1 is DFQATT and CDR2 is SNEGSKA in the germline V gene (reference sequence). This sequence was found in a boy under three years old with Wiskott-Aldrich syndrome, due to receive a stem cell transplant. The sample here was PBMCs, taken before TCRalphabeta/CD19-depleted stem cell transplant. V gene TRBV20-1 combines with J gene TRBJ2-7; D call uncertain. The CDR3: CSARGTAIWPYF. In DNA form, the CDR3 reads TGCAGTGCTAGAGGGACGGCGATTTGGCCGTACTTC.